The clone carrying this TCR beta chain was seen once. As yet, its antigen is unknown. The data belong to a study of cytomegalovirus exposure and HLA in healthy donors. The germline V gene has CDR1 SGHVS and CDR2 FQNEAQ. Deletions cut 8 bases from V and 7 bases from J, with 20 bases between. There are 14 residues in the CDR3. Study-wide findings and caveats: In the analysis, some V segments, TRBV6-2 and TRBV6-3 included, were excluded as indistinguishable. Relative to the approximately 700-donor mean, N-insertions were reportedly fewer in an Asian-associated ancestry cluster in a later analysis.

Primers included in the PCR were 60 Vbeta and 13 Jbeta primers. TCRdb keeps only in-frame clones here, not all; method: immunoSEQ multiplex PCR. The sample holds about 100,000 clones, about 75% seen once. The receptor comes from a man in his forties or fifties in good health and CMV-seropositive. The genes are TRBV7-8 and TRBJ2-5, with D possibly being TRBD2 (6 bases). The sample was PBMCs. In DNA, the CDR3 is TGTGCCAGCGGCCCGAGACTAGGGGCTGGGACCCAGTACTTC. Its translation is CASGPRLGAGTQYF.